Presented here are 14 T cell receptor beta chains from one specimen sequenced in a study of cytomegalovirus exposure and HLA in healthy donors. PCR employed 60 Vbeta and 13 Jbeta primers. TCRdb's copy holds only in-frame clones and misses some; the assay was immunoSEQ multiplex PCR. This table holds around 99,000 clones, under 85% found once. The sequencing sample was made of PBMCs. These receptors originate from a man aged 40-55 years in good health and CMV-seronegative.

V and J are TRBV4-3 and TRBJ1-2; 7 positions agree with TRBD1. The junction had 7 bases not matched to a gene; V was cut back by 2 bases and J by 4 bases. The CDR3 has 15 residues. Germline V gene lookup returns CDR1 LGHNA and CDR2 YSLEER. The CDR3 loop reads CASSQPGQPSYGYTF. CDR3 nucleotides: TGCGCCAGCAGCCAACCGGGACAGCCTTCCTATGGCTACACCTTC.

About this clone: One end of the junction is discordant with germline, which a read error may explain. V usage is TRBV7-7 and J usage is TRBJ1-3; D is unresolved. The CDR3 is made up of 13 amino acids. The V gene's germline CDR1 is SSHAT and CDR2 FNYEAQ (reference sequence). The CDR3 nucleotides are TGTGCTAGCAGCCCCGCGGCTGGAAACACCATATATTTT. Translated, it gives CASSPAAGNTIYF.

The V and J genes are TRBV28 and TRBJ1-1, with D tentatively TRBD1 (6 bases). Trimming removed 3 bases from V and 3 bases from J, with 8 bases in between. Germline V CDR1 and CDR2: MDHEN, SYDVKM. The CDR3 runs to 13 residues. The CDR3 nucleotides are TGTGCCAGCAGTTTCCCAGGGGACACTGAAGCTTTCTTT. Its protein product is CASSFPGDTEAFF.

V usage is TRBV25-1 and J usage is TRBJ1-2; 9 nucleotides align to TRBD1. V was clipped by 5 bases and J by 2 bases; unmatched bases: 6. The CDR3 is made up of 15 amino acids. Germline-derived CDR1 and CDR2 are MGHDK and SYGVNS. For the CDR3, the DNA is TGTGCCAGCAGTACCCACAGGGGGCCCAACTATGGCTACACCTTC. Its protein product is CASSTHRGPNYGYTF.

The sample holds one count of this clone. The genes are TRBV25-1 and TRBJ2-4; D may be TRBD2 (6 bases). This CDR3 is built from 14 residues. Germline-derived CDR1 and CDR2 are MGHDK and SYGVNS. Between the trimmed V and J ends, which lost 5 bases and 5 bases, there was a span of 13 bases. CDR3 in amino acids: CASSITGGENIQYF. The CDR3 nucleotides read TGTGCCAGCAGTATCACAGGAGGGGAAAACATTCAGTACTTC.

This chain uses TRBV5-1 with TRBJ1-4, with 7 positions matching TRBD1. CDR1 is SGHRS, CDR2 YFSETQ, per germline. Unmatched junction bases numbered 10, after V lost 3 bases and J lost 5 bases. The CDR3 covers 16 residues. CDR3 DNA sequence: TGCGCCAGCAGCTCCCGACAGGGCGGAGGGAATGAAAAACTGTTTTTT. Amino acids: CASSSRQGGGNEKLFF.

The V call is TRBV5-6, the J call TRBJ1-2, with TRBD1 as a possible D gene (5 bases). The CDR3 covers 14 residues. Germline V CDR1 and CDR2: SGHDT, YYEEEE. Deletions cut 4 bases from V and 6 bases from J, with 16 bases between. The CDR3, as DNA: TGTGCCAGCAGCCCCCCAGACAGCTCTCATGGCTACACCTTC. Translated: CASSPPDSSHGYTF.

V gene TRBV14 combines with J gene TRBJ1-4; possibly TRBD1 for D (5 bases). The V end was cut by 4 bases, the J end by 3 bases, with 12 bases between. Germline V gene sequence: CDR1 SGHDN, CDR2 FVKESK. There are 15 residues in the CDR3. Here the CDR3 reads CASSPEGASNEKLFF. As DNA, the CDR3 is TGTGCCAGCAGCCCAGAAGGGGCCTCTAATGAAAAACTGTTTTTT.

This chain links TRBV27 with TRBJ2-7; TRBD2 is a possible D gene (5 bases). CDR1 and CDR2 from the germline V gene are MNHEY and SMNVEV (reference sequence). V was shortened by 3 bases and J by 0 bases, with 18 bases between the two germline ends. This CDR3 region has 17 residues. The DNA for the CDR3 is TGTGCCAGCAGTTTCGACGGAACAAGCGGAAACTCCTACGAGCAGTACTTC. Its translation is CASSFDGTSGNSYEQYF.

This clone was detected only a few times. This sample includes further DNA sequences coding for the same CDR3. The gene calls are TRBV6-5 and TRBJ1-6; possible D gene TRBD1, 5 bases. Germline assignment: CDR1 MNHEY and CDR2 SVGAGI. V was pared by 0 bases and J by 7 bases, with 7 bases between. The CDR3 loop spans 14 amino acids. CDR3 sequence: CASSYSGGNSPLHF. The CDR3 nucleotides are TGTGCCAGCAGTTACTCGGGGGGGAATTCACCCCTCCACTTT.

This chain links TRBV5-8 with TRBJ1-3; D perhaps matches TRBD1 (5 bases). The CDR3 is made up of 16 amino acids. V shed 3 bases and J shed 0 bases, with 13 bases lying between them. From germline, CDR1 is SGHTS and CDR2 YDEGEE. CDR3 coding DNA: TGTGCCAGCAGCTGGGGGGACTCCCACTCTGGAAACACCATATATTTT. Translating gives CASSWGDSHSGNTIYF.

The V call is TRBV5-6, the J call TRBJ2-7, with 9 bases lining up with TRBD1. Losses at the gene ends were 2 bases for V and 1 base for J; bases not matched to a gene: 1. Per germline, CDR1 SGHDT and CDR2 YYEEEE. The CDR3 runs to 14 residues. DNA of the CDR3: TGTGCCAGCAGCTTCGGGACAGGGTCCTACGAGCAGTACTTC. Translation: CASSFGTGSYEQYF. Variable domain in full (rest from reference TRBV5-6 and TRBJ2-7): DAGVTQSPTHLIKTRGQQVTLRCSPKSGHDTVSWYQQALGQGPQFIFQYYEEEERQRGNFPDRFSGHQFPNYSSELNVNALLLGDSALYLCASSFGTGSYEQYFGPGTRLTVT.

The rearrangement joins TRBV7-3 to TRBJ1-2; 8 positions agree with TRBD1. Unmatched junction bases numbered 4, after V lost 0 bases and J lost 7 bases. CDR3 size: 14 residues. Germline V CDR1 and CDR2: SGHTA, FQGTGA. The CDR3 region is CASSLTGTGRGYTF. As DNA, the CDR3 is TGTGCCAGCAGCTTAACGGGGACAGGCCGTGGCTACACCTTC.

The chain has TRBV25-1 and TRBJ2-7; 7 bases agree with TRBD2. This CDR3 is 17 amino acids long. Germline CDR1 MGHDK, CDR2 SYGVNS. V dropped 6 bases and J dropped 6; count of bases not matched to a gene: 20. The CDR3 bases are TGTGCCAGCAGAGTGGCGCGGGGGACCCCTACCCTTGGCGAGCAGTACTTC. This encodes CASRVARGTPTLGEQYF.